This is a list of T cell receptor beta chains from one sample in a study of CD8+CD57+ T cells in acquired aplastic anemia. One entry per CDR3 protein results from TCRdb running MiXCR on the reads. The repertoire holds a few hundred thousand distinct CDR3 sequences, around 49% seen once, with approximately 20% in the top ten. The source material was sorted CD4+, CD8+, or CD8+CD57+ T cells (not recorded which) from PBMCs. The receptors come from a human donor with aplastic anemia. Each CDR3 is given with its conserved first and last residue. D genes are given only for firm matches. Clone size, where shown, is once, few, many, or a class for clones that have expanded.

v_gene: TRBV19; abundance: many; j_gene: TRBJ1-2; d_gene: .; CDR3aa: CASSMGPGGNYGYTF; CDR3nt: TGTGCCAGTAGTATGGGTCCCGGGGGAAACTATGGCTACACCTTC
v_gene: TRBV19; abundance: .; j_gene: TRBJ2-5; d_gene: TRBD2; CDR3aa: CASSPGLAWETQYF; CDR3nt: TGTGCCAGTAGTCCGGGACTAGCGTGGGAGACCCAGTACTTC
v_gene: TRBV5-1; abundance: .; j_gene: TRBJ1-2; d_gene: .; CDR3aa: CASSLGAAYGYTF; CDR3nt: TGCGCCAGCAGCTTGGGCGCGGCCTATGGCTACACCTTC
v_gene: TRBV2; abundance: many; j_gene: TRBJ1-2; d_gene: .; CDR3aa: CASAAGQNDLRSYTF; CDR3nt: TGTGCCAGCGCCGCTGGACAGAATGACCTTAGGTCCTACACCTTC
v_gene: TRBV29-1; abundance: .; j_gene: TRBJ1-1; d_gene: .; CDR3aa: CSALSAPNTEAFF; CDR3nt: TGCAGCGCCTTATCTGCTCCGAACACTGAAGCTTTCTTT
v_gene: TRBV20-1; abundance: many; j_gene: TRBJ1-1; d_gene: .; CDR3aa: CSCGQTNTEAFF; CDR3nt: TGCAGCTGCGGACAGACGAACACTGAAGCTTTCTTT
v_gene: TRBV28; abundance: .; j_gene: TRBJ1-5; d_gene: TRBD1; CDR3aa: CASSTGGQPQHF; CDR3nt: TGTGCCAGCAGCACAGGGGGTCAGCCCCAGCATTTT
v_gene: TRBV2; abundance: many; j_gene: TRBJ1-1; d_gene: .; CDR3aa: CASRKGDTEAFF; CDR3nt: TGTGCCAGCAGAAAGGGGGACACTGAAGCTTTCTTT
v_gene: TRBV11-2; abundance: many; j_gene: TRBJ2-2; d_gene: TRBD1; CDR3aa: CASSPRDRPFGELFF; CDR3nt: TGTGCCAGCAGCCCCCGGGACAGGCCCTTCGGGGAGCTGTTTTTT
v_gene: TRBV2; abundance: .; j_gene: TRBJ2-7; d_gene: .; CDR3aa: CASSPLTSSSYEQYF; CDR3nt: TGTGCCAGCAGCCCGCTAACATCATCCTCCTACGAGCAGTACTTC
v_gene: TRBV6-1; abundance: many; j_gene: TRBJ1-2; d_gene: TRBD1; CDR3aa: CASSGPGQGHGYTF; CDR3nt: TGTGCCAGCAGTGGACCGGGACAGGGTCATGGCTACACCTTC
v_gene: TRBV30; abundance: .; j_gene: TRBJ1-2; d_gene: .; CDR3aa: CAWSAGGAMSGYTF; CDR3nt: TGTGCCTGGAGTGCGGGAGGGGCGATGAGTGGCTACACCTTC
v_gene: TRBV25-1; abundance: .; j_gene: TRBJ2-2; d_gene: TRBD2; CDR3aa: CASSNPGLAGTGELFF; CDR3nt: TGTGCCAGCTCCAACCCGGGACTAGCGGGCACCGGGGAGCTGTTTTTT
v_gene: TRBV10-3; abundance: many; j_gene: TRBJ1-5; d_gene: .; CDR3aa: CAISAYGDNQPQHF; CDR3nt: TGTGCCATCAGTGCTTACGGAGACAATCAGCCCCAGCATTTT
v_gene: TRBV5-5; abundance: many; j_gene: TRBJ1-2; d_gene: TRBD1; CDR3aa: CASSTSDRGRGYTF; CDR3nt: TGTGCCAGCAGCACGTCCGACAGGGGGCGAGGCTACACCTTC
v_gene: TRBV7-8; abundance: .; j_gene: TRBJ1-2; d_gene: .; CDR3aa: CASSPHSGGTDYGYTF; CDR3nt: TGTGCCAGCAGTCCTCATTCGGGGGGGACCGACTATGGCTACACCTTC
v_gene: TRBV4-1; abundance: .; j_gene: TRBJ2-7; d_gene: TRBD1; CDR3aa: CASSFGTGDYEQYF; CDR3nt: TGTGCCAGCAGCTTCGGAACAGGGGACTACGAGCAGTACTTC
v_gene: TRBV12-3/TRBV12-4; abundance: many; j_gene: TRBJ2-5; d_gene: TRBD1; CDR3aa: CASSWDRERQETQYF; CDR3nt: TGTGCCAGCAGTTGGGACAGGGAGAGACAAGAGACCCAGTACTTC
v_gene: TRBV2; abundance: many; j_gene: TRBJ1-1; d_gene: .; CDR3aa: CASSEWDTEAFF; CDR3nt: TGTGCCAGCAGTGAATGGGACACTGAAGCTTTCTTT
v_gene: TRBV7-2; abundance: many; j_gene: TRBJ2-5; d_gene: .; CDR3aa: CASSLVSGPETQYF; CDR3nt: TGTGCCAGCAGCTTAGTGTCAGGTCCGGAGACCCAGTACTTC
v_gene: TRBV18; abundance: .; j_gene: TRBJ2-7; d_gene: .; CDR3aa: CASSTNAYEQHF; CDR3nt: TGTGCCAGCTCGACTAACGCCTACGAGCAGCACTTC
v_gene: TRBV7-9; abundance: .; j_gene: TRBJ2-5; d_gene: TRBD2; CDR3aa: CASSLGGGFGVQYF; CDR3nt: TGTGCCAGCAGCTTAGGGGGGGGTTTTGGTGTCCAGTACTTC
v_gene: TRBV7-9; abundance: .; j_gene: TRBJ2-5; d_gene: .; CDR3aa: CASSLSPPGTQETQYF; CDR3nt: TGTGCCAGCAGCTTATCGCCACCGGGGACCCAAGAGACCCAGTACTTC
v_gene: TRBV24-1; abundance: .; j_gene: TRBJ2-7; d_gene: .; CDR3aa: CASSWGDLYEQYF; CDR3nt: TGTGCCAGCAGCTGGGGGGACCTTTACGAGCAGTACTTC
v_gene: TRBV20-1; abundance: .; j_gene: TRBJ2-3; d_gene: .; CDR3aa: CSASRGTDTQYF; CDR3nt: TGCAGTGCTAGCAGGGGCACAGATACGCAGTATTTT
v_gene: TRBV9; abundance: many; j_gene: TRBJ1-2; d_gene: .; CDR3aa: CASSVVDNYGYTF; CDR3nt: TGTGCCAGCAGCGTAGTCGACAACTATGGCTACACCTTC
v_gene: TRBV10-3; abundance: few; j_gene: TRBJ1-5; d_gene: .; CDR3aa: CAIGAGDQPQHF; CDR3nt: TGTGCCATCGGGGCAGGGGATCAGCCCCAGCATTTT
v_gene: TRBV5-1; abundance: many; j_gene: TRBJ1-5; d_gene: TRBD1; CDR3aa: CASSLTGERNQPQHF; CDR3nt: TGCGCCAGCAGCTTGACAGGGGAAAGGAATCAGCCCCAGCATTTT
v_gene: TRBV5-6; abundance: many; j_gene: TRBJ1-6; d_gene: .; CDR3aa: CASSPYMDPADSPLHF; CDR3nt: TGTGCCAGCAGCCCGTACATGGACCCGGCGGATTCACCCCTCCACTTT
v_gene: TRBV4-1; abundance: many; j_gene: TRBJ1-2; d_gene: .; CDR3aa: CASSHPGGGNYGYTF; CDR3nt: TGCGCCAGCAGCCACCCCGGGGGGGGTAACTATGGCTACACCTTC
v_gene: TRBV7-8; abundance: once; j_gene: TRBJ2-3; d_gene: .; CDR3aa: CASSLRAGGHADTQYF; CDR3nt: TGTGCCAGCAGCTTAAGGGCTGGGGGGCATGCAGATACGCAGTATTTT
v_gene: TRBV2; abundance: .; j_gene: TRBJ2-7; d_gene: TRBD1; CDR3aa: CASTGQGPYEQYF; CDR3nt: TGTGCCAGTACGGGACAGGGACCCTACGAGCAGTACTTC
v_gene: TRBV14; abundance: .; j_gene: TRBJ1-2; d_gene: .; CDR3aa: CASSQDTFYGYTF; CDR3nt: TGTGCCAGCAGCCAGGACACGTTCTATGGCTACACCTTC
v_gene: TRBV20-1; abundance: .; j_gene: TRBJ2-1; d_gene: .; CDR3aa: CSAPRLVSHEQFF; CDR3nt: TGCAGTGCACCAAGACTAGTTTCCCATGAGCAGTTCTTC
v_gene: TRBV11-3; abundance: few; j_gene: TRBJ2-2; d_gene: .; CDR3aa: CASSPRNPLGLSSGELFF; CDR3nt: TGTGCCAGCAGCCCGCGTAACCCCCTAGGACTATCGTCGGGGGAGCTGTTTTTT
v_gene: TRBV7-2; abundance: .; j_gene: TRBJ2-5; d_gene: .; CDR3aa: CASSLGREEGTQYF; CDR3nt: TGTGCCAGCAGCTTAGGCAGGGAAGAAGGGACCCAGTACTTC
v_gene: TRBV20-1; abundance: many; j_gene: TRBJ1-1; d_gene: .; CDR3aa: CSASSWGRKNTEAFF; CDR3nt: TGCAGTGCCAGTAGTTGGGGACGCAAGAACACTGAAGCTTTCTTT
v_gene: TRBV25-1; abundance: .; j_gene: TRBJ1-4; d_gene: TRBD1; CDR3aa: CASSEFHGTGNEKLFF; CDR3nt: TGTGCCAGCAGTGAATTCCACGGGACAGGGAATGAAAAACTGTTTTTT
v_gene: TRBV7-8; abundance: many; j_gene: TRBJ2-7; d_gene: TRBD2; CDR3aa: CASSLSSGGYEQYF; CDR3nt: TGTGCCAGCAGCTTGTCTAGCGGGGGGTACGAGCAGTACTTC
v_gene: TRBV19; abundance: many; j_gene: TRBJ1-5; d_gene: TRBD1; CDR3aa: CASSLQGPQPQHF; CDR3nt: TGTGCCAGTAGTTTACAGGGGCCTCAGCCCCAGCATTTT
v_gene: TRBV7-2; abundance: .; j_gene: TRBJ1-3; d_gene: .; CDR3aa: CASSLDVRRVGNTIYF; CDR3nt: TGTGCCAGCAGCTTAGACGTCCGGCGAGTGGGAAACACCATATATTTT
v_gene: TRBV5-8; abundance: many; j_gene: TRBJ2-2; d_gene: .; CDR3aa: CASSLAGLYTGELFF; CDR3nt: TGTGCCAGCAGCTTAGCCGGCCTGTACACCGGGGAGCTGTTTTTT
v_gene: TRBV7-9; abundance: .; j_gene: TRBJ1-2; d_gene: TRBD1; CDR3aa: CASSCGTGSLGYTF; CDR3nt: TGTGCCAGCAGTTGCGGGACAGGGAGTCTAGGCTACACCTTC
v_gene: TRBV7-9; abundance: .; j_gene: TRBJ1-1; d_gene: .; CDR3aa: CASSSVPVNTEAFF; CDR3nt: TGCGCCAGCAGCTCCGTCCCAGTAAACACTGAAGCTTTCTTT
v_gene: TRBV24-1; abundance: few; j_gene: TRBJ2-1; d_gene: TRBD2; CDR3aa: CATSAPTGTSGSRNYNEQFF; CDR3nt: TGTGCCACCAGTGCCCCCACCGGGACTAGCGGGAGTCGGAACTACAATGAGCAGTTCTTC
v_gene: TRBV20-1; abundance: few; j_gene: TRBJ2-7; d_gene: .; CDR3aa: CSARTGAYEQYF; CDR3nt: TGCAGTGCTAGGACAGGAGCCTACGAGCAGTACTTC
v_gene: TRBV7-2; abundance: .; j_gene: TRBJ2-5; d_gene: TRBD2; CDR3aa: CASSPRGLAGEQETQYF; CDR3nt: TGTGCCAGCAGCCCAAGGGGACTAGCGGGGGAACAAGAGACCCAGTACTTC
v_gene: TRBV25-1; abundance: .; j_gene: TRBJ1-1; d_gene: TRBD1; CDR3aa: CASRGTGGTEAFF; CDR3nt: TGTGCCAGCAGAGGGACAGGGGGGACTGAAGCTTTCTTT
v_gene: TRBV7-2; abundance: .; j_gene: TRBJ2-7; d_gene: .; CDR3aa: CASSLGRDLEQYF; CDR3nt: TGTGCCAGCAGCTTAGGTCGGGATCTCGAGCAGTACTTC
v_gene: TRBV29-1; abundance: once; j_gene: TRBJ1-2; d_gene: .; CDR3aa: CSVVAELDNYGYTF; CDR3nt: TGCAGCGTTGTGGCGGAGCTAGATAACTATGGCTACACCTTC
v_gene: TRBV7-9; abundance: medium-sized; j_gene: TRBJ1-6; d_gene: .; CDR3aa: CASSFGHSPLHF; CDR3nt: TGTGCCAGCAGCTTTGGGCATTCACCCCTCCACTTT
v_gene: TRBV9; abundance: many; j_gene: TRBJ2-1; d_gene: TRBD2; CDR3aa: CASSVSGTKQFF; CDR3nt: TGTGCCAGCAGCGTCTCCGGGACTAAGCAGTTCTTC
v_gene: TRBV29-1; abundance: .; j_gene: TRBJ2-7; d_gene: TRBD2; CDR3aa: CSVESSGSSYEQYF; CDR3nt: TGCAGCGTTGAGTCTAGCGGGAGTTCCTACGAGCAGTACTTC
v_gene: TRBV5-1; abundance: .; j_gene: TRBJ1-3; d_gene: .; CDR3aa: CASSLAGTLAGNTIYF; CDR3nt: TGCGCCAGCAGCTTGGCCGGGACACTGGCTGGAAACACCATATATTTT
v_gene: TRBV6-5; abundance: .; j_gene: TRBJ1-5; d_gene: .; CDR3aa: CASTPSEGRDQPQHF; CDR3nt: TGTGCCAGCACTCCGAGTGAGGGGAGAGACCAGCCCCAGCATTTT
v_gene: TRBV25-1; abundance: .; j_gene: TRBJ2-2; d_gene: .; CDR3aa: CASSVGSGGAVAGELFF; CDR3nt: TGTGCCAGCAGTGTCGGGTCAGGCGGGGCGGTGGCCGGGGAGCTGTTTTTT
v_gene: TRBV20-1; abundance: many; j_gene: TRBJ2-5; d_gene: TRBD2; CDR3aa: CSARSSELAGKETQYF; CDR3nt: TGCAGTGCTAGATCTAGTGAACTAGCGGGAAAAGAGACCCAGTACTTC
v_gene: TRBV7-9; abundance: .; j_gene: TRBJ2-5; d_gene: .; CDR3aa: CASSSLWGAGETQYF; CDR3nt: TGTGCCAGCAGCTCGCTCTGGGGGGCTGGGGAGACCCAGTACTTC
v_gene: TRBV7-6; abundance: .; j_gene: TRBJ2-7; d_gene: TRBD2; CDR3aa: CASSLGGGALYEQYF; CDR3nt: TGTGCCAGCAGCTTAGGCGGGGGGGCCCTCTACGAGCAGTACTTC